This T cell receptor (beta chain) was recovered during a study of T cells in narcolepsy. Turning to the study itself: Healthy controls were enrolled alongside patients with narcolepsy type 1 or type 2.

General observations from the study: Same-patient CSF and blood CD4+ T cell clonotypes included HCRT-specific and TRIB2-specific autoreactive ones. In some patient and control memory CD4+ samples, autoreactive clones were absent.

This CDR3 comprises 12 residues. From germline, CDR1 is SGDLS and CDR2 YYNGEE. Trimming removed 4 bases at V and 8 bases at J, with 12 bases between. Here immunoSEQ multiplex PCR was the method, and the copy in TCRdb shows in-frame clones only, minus some. Among tens of thousands of clones, around 88% were seen once, and the ten largest hold 1% to 1.5%. In this sample, this clone turned up once. Its matching antigen is unknown. The receptor comes from a human donor with narcolepsy. Sequenced sample: CD45RA- memory CD4+ T cells from PBMCs. This chain connects TRBV9 to TRBJ1-2; a weak D match, TRBD1 (5 bases). The CDR3 region has the DNA TGTGCCAGCAGCCCCAATTGGGGGGGCTACACCTTC. This gives the protein CASSPNWGGYTF.